The text below deals with one T cell receptor (beta chain). The antigen this receptor binds is unknown. Base qualities are not recorded, but no much larger clone differs from it by a single base. In total, 600 or so healthy bone marrow donors made up the cohort. At the time of sampling, all cohort members were nominally healthy, though unrecorded immune exposures were likely present. The donor tested CMV seronegative, placing the donor among the 350 or so seronegative members of the cohort. Every donor gave a peripheral blood sample, and the peripheral blood mononuclear cells from that sample were used for TCR beta sequencing. Genomic DNA extraction from the blood cell samples was performed with the Qiagen DNeasy Blood Extraction Kit. The source of the sample is a study of cytomegalovirus exposure and HLA in healthy donors (dated by TCRdb to the late 2010s). For the wider study: According to an earlier analysis of a few hundred of the donors, some 170 million T cells yielded some 120 million unique TCR beta sequences and less than 300 Gb of sequence data. An early release that covered roughly 600 HLA-typed donors contained 250 to 350 gigabases of sequencing data and approximately 85 million unique TCR sequences. Of the 398 genotyped donors, roughly 80% were placed in the genetic ancestry cluster associated with self-reported Caucasian donors. The aim of the study was to test whether cataloging public T cell receptors could identify signatures of past pathogen exposure. The study used immunosequencing to profile the T cell repertoires of 666 subjects and linked those repertoires to cytomegalovirus serostatus. A separate validation cohort of about 110 different subjects was used in addition to the roughly 700-subject first cohort. The study combined high-throughput TCR immunosequencing, statistical association of individual TCRs with disease status, and machine learning to predict cytomegalovirus infection status. In a later analysis, previously published TCR beta repertoires from 550 to 700 donors were re-analyzed and high-resolution HLA genotyping was added so that TCR occurrence patterns could be studied. Rather than drawing on any new phenotypic data, the later analysis identified candidate immune exposures from TCR beta sequences and the way those sequences occurred across donors. An earlier analysis of fewer than 700 of the donors applied high-throughput TCR beta sequencing to assess whether each TCR beta V gene segment acted as functional or pseudogenic. Donor age, sex, ethnicity and CMV serostatus were compiled together with the repertoire data. A later genetic analysis used genome-wide SNP genotypes for about 65% of the roughly 670 donors, treating that subset as a discovery cohort. Every repertoire in the discovery cohort had been generated on one and the same sequencing platform. HLA typing covered class I and class II loci at four-digit resolution. Typing coverage varied by locus: about 629-630 donors for A, B, C, DRB1 and DQB1; approximately 500 for DQA1; 606 for DPA1; 450 to 480 for DPB1. Roughly five DR-DQ haplotypes were treated as single units for association and clustering because of strong linkage in the cohort. Among several hundred genotyped donors of the cohort, an average of around 220,000 unique TCR beta nucleotide sequences was sequenced per donor, of which approximately 18% were non-productive.

The investigation overall reported the following: Presence/absence analyses assumed roughly uniform sequencing depth across donors, an assumption that may not hold. In a later analysis, most CMV-associated TCR beta chains were found to appear HLA-restricted, with HLA associations seemingly driven largely by CMV exposure. Most TCR sequences were observed very rarely across donors, whereas some public TCRs were present in many individuals. A further reported finding was that TCR beta sequences accurately predicted the HLA-A and HLA-B alleles for most subjects in the first cohort. In an earlier analysis of over 550 of the donors, most TCR beta V segments were observed in productive rearrangements about 87% or about 30% of the time, broadly matching IMGT annotations. Assigning TCR associations to individual alleles was difficult when HLA alleles, especially DR and DQ, strongly co-occurred. Several of the top co-occurrence clusters appeared to be linked to parvovirus B19, influenza, CMV and Epstein-Barr virus, according to a later analysis. A cluster of highly shared sequence variants was judged likely to be a technical artifact of the sequencing pipeline. In both the original and validation cohorts, the classifier was reported to diagnose cytomegalovirus status with high specificity and sensitivity. V-gene and J-gene trimming of TCR beta chains was associated with a missense DCLRE1C variant in a later genetic analysis, and the association was replicated in an independent cohort. According to the authors, the approach could potentially be generalized to other disease states and immunological phenotypes. In a later genetic analysis, fewer N-insertions in productive TCRs were reported among donors in an Asian-associated ancestry cluster than the roughly 700-donor mean. Because counts were too low, some 17 rarely observed V segments, including chromosome 9 orphons, were left out of the earlier analysis of a few hundred of the donors. This cohort had only TCR beta chains sequenced, and the lack of alpha or paired-chain data limited which features could be detected. Three of the identified cytomegalovirus-associated TCR beta chains were confirmed in vitro to be specific for cytomegalovirus antigens. Some IMGT-functional V segments, including TRBV6-2 and TRBV6-3, could not be distinguished by the 87-base-pair reads and were therefore excluded. Linkage disequilibrium might explain the correlated functional status among segregating V segments, but an unknown experimental factor could not be ruled out. Because some donors lacked HLA typing at each locus, the association tests relied only on the typed subset. In a later analysis, HLA-associated TCR beta chains were found to be more clonally expanded and to have lower generation probabilities than equally common non-associated chains. In a later analysis, the rate of TCR association differed among HLA loci, with DRB1 alleles having the most associated TCRs and HLA-C alleles having the fewest. In a later analysis, 16,951 TCR beta sequences were associated with specific HLA alleles at a false discovery rate of 0.05. A total of 150 to 200 TCR beta chains were listed by the study as associated with cytomegalovirus. For the cohort, immune exposure information was limited to CMV serostatus.

The CDR1 and CDR2 encoded by the germline V gene are MGHRA and YSYEKL. The V end gives up 4 bases and the J end 11 bases, leaving 8 bases in the junction not matched to a gene. Counted from cysteine to phenylalanine, this CDR3 has 15 amino acids. The CDR3 DNA has 45 bases and is translated from base 1. Preparation of the library involved the immunoSEQ multiplex PCR assay. For the multiplex PCR, a mixture combining 60 forward primers for TCR Vbeta segments and 13 reverse primers for TCR Jbeta segments was used. The CDR3 region of rearranged TCR beta genes was amplified from genomic DNA by a multiplex PCR assay. The Illumina HiSeq System was used to sequence the amplified TCR beta libraries as 87-base-pair reads. From the authors' description of their analysis: Across the 670 or so repertoires, a later analysis counted approximately 75 million unique TCR beta chains, approximately 12 million of which were shared by at least two donors. Raw reads were error-corrected and collapsed into unique sequences with a nearest-neighbor algorithm that merged closely related sequences to remove PCR and sequencing errors. CDR3 sequences were aligned to IMGT reference sequences to assign V, D and J gene segments. For a sequence to be retained, a match of at least six nucleotides was required to both a V gene segment and a J gene segment. A rearrangement was called productive if the CDR3 had no stop codons and remained in frame with V and J, and every other rearrangement was called non-productive. Following IMGT convention, CDR3 was defined as the stretch from the second conserved V-encoded cysteine up to the conserved J-encoded phenylalanine. The earlier analysis of roughly 590 of the donors excluded any sequence lacking an unambiguous match to a single V gene segment. An earlier analysis of about 600 of the donors called V segments functional above 56.7% productive rearrangements and segregating when the between-donor standard deviation exceeded 5%. To diagnose cytomegalovirus status from the catalog of TCR beta chain sequences, a statistical classification framework was built. A later analysis assigned V and J genes by comparing TCR nucleotide sequences with IMGT/GENE-DB human TR gene sequences. In a later analysis, CDR3 sequences and most-parsimonious VDJ recombination scenarios were assigned using the TCRdist pipeline. In a later analysis, each TCR beta chain was defined by its CDR3 amino acid sequence together with its V-gene family, and reads without a unique V-gene family were excluded. In a later analysis, 450 to 600 highly shared, low-generation-probability nucleotide sequences were removed to address suspected cross-contamination and a sequencing artifact. A later analysis calculated a clonal expansion index for each public chain from normalized within-repertoire ranks of inferred template counts. In a later analysis, generation probabilities were computed with a VDJ recombination model fitted to out-of-frame rearrangements, and the resulting probabilities were checked against IGoR. In a later analysis, TCR-TCR, TCR-HLA and TCR-CMV co-occurrence was scored with hypergeometric tests, and a repertoire-size bias correction was applied to TCR pairs. A later analysis estimated false discovery rates by permuting HLA or CMV assignments 20 times. In a later analysis, co-occurring TCRs were grouped with DBSCAN, and TCRdist sequence similarity was added when clustering was performed within HLA-allele-positive subsets. For co-occurrence clustering, repertoires with fewer than 30,000 or more than 120,000 public chains were excluded, along with roughly 5 repertoires with anomalous nucleotide sharing. TCRdb took over this immuneACCESS table, retaining in-frame rearrangements with V and J assigned. Such tables are incomplete; in checked studies, under half of the missing clones stem from an unresolved V gene, and the remainder is unexplained. That table is the source of V, J and clone size, and D and trimming were worked out from the DNA. In all, the sample holds around 200,000 clones, and 80% of those were seen once. The top ten clonotypes cover about 0.63% of the sample.

The receptor chain draws on TRBV4-1 and TRBJ1-4, with TRBD1 identical over 12 junction bases. The sequencing sample was made of PBMCs. This receptor was taken from a boy younger than 18 in good health and CMV-seronegative. The CDR3 corresponds to CASSPGTGGVEKLFF. In nucleotides, the sequence is TGCGCCAGCAGCCCAGGGACAGGGGGCGTAGAGAAACTGTTTTTT.